The T cell receptor (beta chain) under discussion was sequenced for a study of cytomegalovirus exposure and HLA in healthy donors. Trimming took off 3 bases at V and 6 bases at J, with 11 bases between the two ends. The CDR3 is 13 amino acids. Germline V gene data show CDR1 as MDHEN and CDR2 as SYDVKM. In the PCR, 60 Vbeta and 13 Jbeta primers were used. Repertoires were generated with immunoSEQ multiplex PCR, while TCRdb's copy carries only in-frame clones and drops some. The sample lists around 130,000 clones, approximately 65% occurring once. This chain joins TRBV28 and TRBJ1-2; no clear D gene. The material sequenced was PBMCs. This clonotype was obtained from a man between 18 and 29 years old in good health and CMV-seronegative. The chain's CDR3 is CASSFLGGNGYTF. In DNA form, the CDR3 reads TGTGCCAGCAGTTTCCTCGGAGGAAATGGCTACACCTTC.